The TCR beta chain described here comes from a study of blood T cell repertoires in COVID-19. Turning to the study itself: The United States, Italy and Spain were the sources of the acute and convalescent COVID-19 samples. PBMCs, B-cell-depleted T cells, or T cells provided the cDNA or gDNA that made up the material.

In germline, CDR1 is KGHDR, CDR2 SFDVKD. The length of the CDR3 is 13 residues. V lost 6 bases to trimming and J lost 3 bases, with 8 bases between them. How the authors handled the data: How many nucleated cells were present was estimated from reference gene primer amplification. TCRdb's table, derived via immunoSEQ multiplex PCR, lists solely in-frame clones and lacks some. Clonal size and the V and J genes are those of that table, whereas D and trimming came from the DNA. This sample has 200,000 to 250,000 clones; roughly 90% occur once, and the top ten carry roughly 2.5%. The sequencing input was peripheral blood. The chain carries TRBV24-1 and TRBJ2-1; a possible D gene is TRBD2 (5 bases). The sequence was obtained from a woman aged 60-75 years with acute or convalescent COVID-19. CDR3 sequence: CATSRTYYNEQFF. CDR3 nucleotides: TGTGCCACCAGTCGGACTTACTACAATGAGCAGTTCTTC.